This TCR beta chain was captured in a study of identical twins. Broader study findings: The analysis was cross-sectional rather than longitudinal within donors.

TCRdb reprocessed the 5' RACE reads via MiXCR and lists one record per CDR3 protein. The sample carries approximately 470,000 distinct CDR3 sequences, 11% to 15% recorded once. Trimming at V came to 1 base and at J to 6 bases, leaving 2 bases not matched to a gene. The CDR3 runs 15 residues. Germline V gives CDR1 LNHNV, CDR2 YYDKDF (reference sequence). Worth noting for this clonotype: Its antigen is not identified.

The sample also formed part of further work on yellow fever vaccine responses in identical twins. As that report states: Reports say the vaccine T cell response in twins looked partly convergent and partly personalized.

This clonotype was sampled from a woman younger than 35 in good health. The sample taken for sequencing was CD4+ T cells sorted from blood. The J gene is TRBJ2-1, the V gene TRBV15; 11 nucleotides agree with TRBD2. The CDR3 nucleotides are TGTGCCACCAGCAGAGCGGGGACTAGCGGCAATGAGCAGTTCTTC. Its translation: CATSRAGTSGNEQFF.